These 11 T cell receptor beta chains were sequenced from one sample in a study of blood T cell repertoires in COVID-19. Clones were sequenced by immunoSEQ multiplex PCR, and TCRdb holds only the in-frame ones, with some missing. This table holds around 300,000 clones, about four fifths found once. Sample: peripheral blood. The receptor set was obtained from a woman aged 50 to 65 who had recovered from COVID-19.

The DNA for the CDR3 is TGTGCCGCATACAGGGAAGTGAACACTGAAGCTTTCTTT. Its protein product is CAAYREVNTEAFF. The chain is built from TRBV28 and TRBJ1-1; possible D gene TRBD1, 6 bases. Germline assignment: CDR1 MDHEN and CDR2 SYDVKM. The germline V and J ends were trimmed by 11 bases and 0 bases, with 13 bases remaining between them. There are 13 residues in the CDR3.

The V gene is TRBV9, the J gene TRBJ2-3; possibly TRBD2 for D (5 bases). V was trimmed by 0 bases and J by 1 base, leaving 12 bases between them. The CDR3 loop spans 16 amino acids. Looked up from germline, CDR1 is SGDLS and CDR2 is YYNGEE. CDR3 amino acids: CASSVVPGIGTDTQYF. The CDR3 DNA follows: TGTGCCAGCAGCGTAGTCCCCGGGATTGGCACAGATACGCAGTATTTT.

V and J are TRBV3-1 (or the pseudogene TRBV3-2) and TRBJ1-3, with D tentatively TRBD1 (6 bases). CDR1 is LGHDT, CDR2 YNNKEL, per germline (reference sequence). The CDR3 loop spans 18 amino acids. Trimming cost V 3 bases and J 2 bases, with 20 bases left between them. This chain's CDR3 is CASSHTRVTGTAGNTIYF. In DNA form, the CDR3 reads TGTGCCAGCAGCCACACTCGGGTTACAGGGACGGCTGGAAACACCATATATTTT.

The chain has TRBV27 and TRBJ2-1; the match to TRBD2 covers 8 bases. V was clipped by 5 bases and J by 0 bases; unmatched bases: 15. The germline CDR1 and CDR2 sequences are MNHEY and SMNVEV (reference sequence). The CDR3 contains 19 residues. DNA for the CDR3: TGTGCCAGCAGTCTCTTCGGGGCGGGAGGACCAAGCTCCTACAATGAGCAGTTCTTC. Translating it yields CASSLFGAGGPSSYNEQFF.

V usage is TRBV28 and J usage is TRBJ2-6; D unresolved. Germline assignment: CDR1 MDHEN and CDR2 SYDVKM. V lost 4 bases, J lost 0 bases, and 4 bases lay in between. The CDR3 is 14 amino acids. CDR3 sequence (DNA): TGTGCCAGCAGTTATAGCTCTGGGGCCAACGTCCTGACTTTC. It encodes CASSYSSGANVLTF.

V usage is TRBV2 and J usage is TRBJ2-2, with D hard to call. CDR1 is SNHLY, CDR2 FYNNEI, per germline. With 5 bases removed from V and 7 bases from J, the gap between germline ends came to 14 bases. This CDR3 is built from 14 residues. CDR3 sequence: CASSKSLLSGELFF. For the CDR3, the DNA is TGTGCCAGCAGTAAATCCCTGCTGAGCGGGGAGCTGTTTTTT.

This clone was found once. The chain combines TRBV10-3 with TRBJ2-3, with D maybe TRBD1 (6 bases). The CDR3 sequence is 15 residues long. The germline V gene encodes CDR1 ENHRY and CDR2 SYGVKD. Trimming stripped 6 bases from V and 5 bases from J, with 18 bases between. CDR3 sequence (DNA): TGTGCCATCAGAGTAGGGGGTGGGATAGGAGATACGCAGTATTTT. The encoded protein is CAIRVGGGIGDTQYF.

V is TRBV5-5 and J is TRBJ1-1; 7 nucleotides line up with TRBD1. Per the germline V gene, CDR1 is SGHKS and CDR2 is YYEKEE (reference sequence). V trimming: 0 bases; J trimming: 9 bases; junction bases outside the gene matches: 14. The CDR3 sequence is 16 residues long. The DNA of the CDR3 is TGTGCCAGCAGCTTGGCATCCTCTCTAGGGACAGTCAAAGCTTTCTTT. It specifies CASSLASSLGTVKAFF.

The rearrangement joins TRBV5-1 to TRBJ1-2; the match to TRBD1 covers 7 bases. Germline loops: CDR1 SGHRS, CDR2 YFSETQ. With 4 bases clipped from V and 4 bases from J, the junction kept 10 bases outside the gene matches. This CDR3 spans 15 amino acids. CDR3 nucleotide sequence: TGCGCCAGCAGCCTTTCGACAGGGCAGGGCTATGGCTACACCTTC. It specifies CASSLSTGQGYGYTF.

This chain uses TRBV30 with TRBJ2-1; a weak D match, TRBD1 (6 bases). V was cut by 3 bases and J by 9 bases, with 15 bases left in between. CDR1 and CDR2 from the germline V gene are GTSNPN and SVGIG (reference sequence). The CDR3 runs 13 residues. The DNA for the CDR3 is TGTGCCTGGAGAGACACAGGGACCTTTGAGCAGTTCTTC. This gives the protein CAWRDTGTFEQFF.

Here the CDR3 DNA reads TGTGCCAGCACTACTGGAGCGGGCCTCACCGGGGAGCTGTTTTTT. The encoded protein is CASTTGAGLTGELFF. The chain employs TRBV7-3 and TRBJ2-2; D perhaps matches TRBD2 (6 bases). Germline loops: CDR1 SGHTA, CDR2 FQGTGA. This CDR3 has 15 residues. Trimming removed 7 bases at V and 4 bases at J, with 16 bases between.